This is a list of T cell receptor beta chains from one sample in a study of cytomegalovirus exposure and HLA in healthy donors. Only in-frame clones appear in the TCRdb table, and some are missing; sequencing was by immunoSEQ multiplex PCR. The table shows under 200,000 clones, with about 84% occurring only once. The source material was PBMCs. Receptor source: a woman in her twenties or thirties in good health and CMV-seropositive. The CDR3 runs from the conserved cysteine through the conserved F or W. A D gene is named only where the DNA matches it firmly. Part of the rows lack a size; the others show once, few, many or a class for expanded clones.

>TRBD1|-|TRBJ2-7|TRBV28
TGTGCCAGCAGACCGGACAGGGAGGTGCAGTACTTC
CASRPDREVQYF
>TRBD2|few|TRBJ2-3|TRBV7-2
TGTGCCAGCAGCTTCGTAATAGCGGGGGCCGGGGATACGCAGTATTTT
CASSFVIAGAGDTQYF
>TRBD1|-|TRBJ1-4|TRBV6-1
TGTGCCAGCAGTGAGGGACAGCCAAATGAAAAACTGTTTTTT
CASSEGQPNEKLFF
>-|-|TRBJ1-2|TRBV7-9
TGTGCCAGCAGCCCGACGGGGGTGGGCTATGGCTACACCTTC
CASSPTGVGYGYTF
>-|-|TRBJ2-5|TRBV6-1
TGTGCCAGCAGTGAATCAACGGGAGAAGAGACCCAGTACTTC
CASSESTGEETQYF
>TRBD1|-|TRBJ2-7|TRBV6-1
TGTGCCAGCAGTGAAAATCCACAGGGGGTCTTTGGCGAGCAGTACTTC
CASSENPQGVFGEQYF
>-|-|TRBJ1-6|TRBV6-6
TGTGCCAGCAGACCGGGACATCACAATTCACCCCTCCACTTT
CASRPGHHNSPLHF
>TRBD1|-|TRBJ2-7|TRBV7-9
TGTGCCAGCAGCGGAACCGACAGGGTCCACGAGCAGTACTTC
CASSGTDRVHEQYF
>-|-|TRBJ1-1|TRBV2
TGTGCCAGCACCGAGGGTCCCTACACTGAAGCTTTCTTT
CASTEGPYTEAFF
>-|-|TRBJ1-1|TRBV19
TGTGCCAGTAGTATTGGAGTTAGAAAGACTGAAGCTTTCTTT
CASSIGVRKTEAFF
>TRBD1|-|TRBJ1-1|TRBV19
TGTGCCAGTAGGGCAGGGGGCTGGAACACTGAAGCTTTCTTT
CASRAGGWNTEAFF
>-|-|TRBJ1-6|TRBV19
TGTGCCAGTAAGGCGGAGGTAAATTCACCCCTCCACTTT
CASKAEVNSPLHF
>-|-|TRBJ1-1|TRBV11-3
TGTGCCAGCAGCCCGCGAGCGGGGAACACTGAAGCTTTCTTT
CASSPRAGNTEAFF
>TRBD2|-|TRBJ2-2|TRBV23-1
TGCGCCAGCAGTCAACCGACTAGCGGGAGGAGGAGCGGGGAGCTGTTTTTT
CASSQPTSGRRSGELFF
>-|-|TRBJ1-1|TRBV27
TGTGCCAGCAGAGGAGGGTTAAACACTGAAGCTTTCTTT
CASRGGLNTEAFF
>TRBD2|-|TRBJ2-5|TRBV6-6
TGTGCCAGCAGTTACTCGGGGGGGGTGGAGACCCAGTACTTC
CASSYSGGVETQYF
>-|-|TRBJ1-1|TRBV7-9
TGTGCCAGCAGACAGTGGGTCAGTGGAAACACTGAAGCTTTCTTT
CASRQWVSGNTEAFF
>-|-|TRBJ2-5|TRBV5-6
TGTGCCAGCAGCTTGATAGGGGCCCTCGCAGAAGAGACCCAGTACTTC
CASSLIGALAEETQYF
>TRBD1|-|TRBJ2-1|TRBV30
TGTGCCTGGACCCCGGGACAGCCCCGCAATGAGCAGTTCTTC
CAWTPGQPRNEQFF
>TRBD2|-|TRBJ2-3|TRBV28
TGTGCCAGCAGTTTAAGCGGGGTTAGCACAGATACGCAGTATTTT
CASSLSGVSTDTQYF
>TRBD1|-|TRBJ2-3|TRBV7-7
TGTGCTAGCAGCCCCGCCGGGACAGGGCTTAATACGCAGTATTTT
CASSPAGTGLNTQYF
>TRBD2|-|TRBJ2-3|TRBV5-1
TGCGCCAGCAGCCCCCGGGAGGGGCGGATCACAGATACGCAGTATTTT
CASSPREGRITDTQYF
>-|-|TRBJ2-2|TRBV19
TGTGCCAGTAGTATGGGGCGAGGCGCCGGGGAGCTGTTTTTT
CASSMGRGAGELFF
>-|once|TRBJ2-7|TRBV6-5
TGTGCCAGCAGTTACGGGCAGGGAAGCTCCTACGAGCAGTACTTC
CASSYGQGSSYEQYF
>TRBD2|-|TRBJ2-3|TRBV2
TGTGCCAGCGCTCTAGCGGGGGTTAGCACAGATACGCAGTATTTT
CASALAGVSTDTQYF
>-|few|TRBJ1-2|TRBV27
TGTGCCAGCAGTATAACAGGGATCTATGGCTACACCTTC
CASSITGIYGYTF
>TRBD1|-|TRBJ2-3|TRBV6-6
TGTGCCAGCAGTCGGGGACAGGGTATCGATACGCAGTATTTT
CASSRGQGIDTQYF
>TRBD1|few|TRBJ1-2|TRBV27
TGTGCCAGCAGTGAGGACAGGAGCTATGGCTACACCTTC
CASSEDRSYGYTF
>-|-|TRBJ2-5|TRBV28
TGTGCCAGCAGTTTATTTCGACAGGACCAAGAGACCCAGTACTTC
CASSLFRQDQETQYF
>TRBD1|few|TRBJ2-7|TRBV27
TGTGCCAGCAGTGCTTCGGGACAGCTCTACGAGCAGTACTTC
CASSASGQLYEQYF
>-|few|TRBJ2-7|TRBV5-1
TGCGCCAGCAGCTTAAGGGACACGCTAGGGGACGAGCAGTACTTC
CASSLRDTLGDEQYF
>-|once|TRBJ2-7|TRBV10-1
TGCGCCAGCAGTGCATCGCGCGGGGACTCCTACGAGCAGTACTTC
CASSASRGDSYEQYF
>-|-|TRBJ2-7|TRBV5-6
TGTGCCAGCAGCTTGGCGGTCGGGGGGACAGGTTCCTACGAGCAGTACTTC
CASSLAVGGTGSYEQYF
>-|-|TRBJ2-7|TRBV28
TGTGCCAGCAGAAGGGGGACGACCTACGAGCAGTACTTC
CASRRGTTYEQYF
>-|few|TRBJ2-2|TRBV18
TGTGCCAGCTCACTAGGGACTCTTAACACCGGGGAGCTGTTTTTT
CASSLGTLNTGELFF
>TRBD2|-|TRBJ2-7|TRBV9
TGTGCCAGCAGCCCAACGGGGACTAGCGGTTCCTACGAGCAGTACTTC
CASSPTGTSGSYEQYF
>TRBD1|few|TRBJ1-2|TRBV10-3
TGTGCCATATCGACAGGGGAGTATGGCTACACCTTC
CAISTGEYGYTF
>TRBD2|few|TRBJ2-1|TRBV10-3
TGTGCCATCAGATTGACTAGCGGGAGTCTCAATGAGCAGTTCTTC
CAIRLTSGSLNEQFF
>TRBD1|-|TRBJ1-4|TRBV9
TGTGCCAGCAGCGAGACAGGGGGTGCTAATGAAAAACTGTTTTTT
CASSETGGANEKLFF
>-|-|TRBJ1-3|TRBV19
TGTGCCAGTAGTATGAGGGTCCAGCGAAACACCATATATTTT
CASSMRVQRNTIYF
>-|-|TRBJ1-6|TRBV2
TGTGCCAGCCTCCTCCAGGGCACCACGGACGACTCCTATAATTCACCCCTCCACTTT
CASLLQGTTDDSYNSPLHF
>-|-|TRBJ2-7|TRBV4-3
TGCGCCAGCAGCCGCAGGCTCAGGCAGGTTTACGAGCAGTACTTC
CASSRRLRQVYEQYF
>TRBD1|-|TRBJ1-4|TRBV5-6
TGTGCCAGCAGCTTGGCCTTGGACAGGGGGCTTGGAAAACTGTTTTTT
CASSLALDRGLGKLFF
>-|-|TRBJ2-7|TRBV23-1
TGCGCCAGCAGTCTGGGCAGGCCCGACTCCTACGAGCAGTACTTC
CASSLGRPDSYEQYF
>TRBD2|once|TRBJ2-7|TRBV4-1
TGCGCCAGCAGCCAAGTGGGGGGGGACGGTACCTACGAGCAGTACTTC
CASSQVGGDGTYEQYF
>TRBD2|-|TRBJ2-3|TRBV4-1
TGCGCCAGCAGCCAAGAAGCGGGACCACGCACAGATACGCAGTATTTT
CASSQEAGPRTDTQYF
>TRBD1|-|TRBJ2-1|TRBV10-3
TGTGCCATCACAAACAGGGGGGACAATGAGCAGTTCTTC
CAITNRGDNEQFF